This T cell receptor (beta chain) stems from a study of beta chain features in type 1 diabetes. Study findings and constraints: Any HLA type influence on TCRB rearrangement was left unresolved here. Among patients with Type 1 diabetes, TCRB CDR3s were moderately but significantly shorter in every one of the four CD4+ subsets.

With regard to this clone: The antigen remains undetermined.

Sorting of CD4+ naive, central memory, regulatory and stem cell-like memory cells was performed via CD45RO/CCR7/CD25/CD127/CD95/CD27. Every isolated RNA sample was fully reverse transcribed, so sequencing captured expressed TCRB transcripts. Each sample of naive, central memory or regulatory T cells had, on average, around 4 million reads. TCRdb's copy holds only in-frame clones and misses some; the assay was immunoSEQ multiplex PCR. Here the sample spans 200,000 to 300,000 clones, roughly a tenth being singletons. The CDR3 contains 15 residues. In germline, CDR1 is SGHTA, CDR2 FQGNSA. The V and J ends lost 3 bases and 2 bases respectively, with 13 bases between them.

This clonotype was obtained from a man aged 25-45 years with type 1 diabetes. Sample: naive CD4+ T cells from blood. V and J are TRBV7-2 and TRBJ2-5; tentatively, D is TRBD1 (6 bases). The CDR3 here is CASSFQGSRQETQYF. In nucleotides, the CDR3 is TGTGCCAGCAGCTTTCAGGGGTCCCGACAAGAGACCCAGTACTTC.